This T cell receptor beta chain was profiled in a study of shared clonotypes between healthy human individuals. The donor cohort consisted entirely of Caucasian adults residing in Nashville, Tennessee. Trimming pared 5 bases from V and 7 bases from J, leaving 18 bases between. Germline V gene data show CDR1 as LNHDA and CDR2 as SQIVND (reference sequence). This CDR3 comprises 15 residues. Here immunoSEQ multiplex PCR was the method, and the copy in TCRdb shows in-frame clones only, minus some. The table includes some 2.4 million clones, 93% detected once. The study, taken as a whole, reports: In this cohort, only blood was sampled, and tissue repertoires likely differ. A few donors had 4% to 5% of their naive CD4 clonotypes in common.

On this clone itself: Its antigen remains unidentified.

The sequence was collected from a man between 18 and 35 years old in good health. Some clones in this sample may be carry-over from other donors' samples. The chain employs TRBV19 and TRBJ2-1, with a tentative D call TRBD1 (6 bases). Sequenced: naive CD4+ T cells from PBMCs. Subset reported: CD45RA+ positively selected. CDR3 protein: CASSVIGTGSNEQFF. The CDR3 nucleotides are TGTGCCAGTAGTGTAATTGGAACAGGGAGTAATGAGCAGTTCTTC.